This T cell receptor (beta chain) emerged from a study of spatial heterogeneity in lung cancer. The study tagged each TCR cDNA molecule with a unique molecular identifier. MiXCR was run by TCRdb on the 5' RACE reads, yielding one entry per CDR3 protein. The profile shows 9,500 to 12,000 distinct CDR3 sequences, approximately 25% of them singletons. The CDR3 has 13 residues. Deletions cut 3 bases from V and 5 bases from J, with 10 bases between. From germline, CDR1 is SSHAT and CDR2 FNYEAQ (reference sequence). This sample's time point: sample taken at primary tumor resection. Sequencing covered unsorted whole RNA taken from tumor, nontumor lung or frozen PBMC.

The sequence was obtained from a female donor with early-stage non-small cell lung cancer. This chain uses TRBV7-7 with TRBJ2-5, with D perhaps matching TRBD2 (5 bases). The specimen comprised PBMCs, sampled at surgery. CDR3 sequence (DNA): TGTGCCAGCAGCTTTACGGTAGCGGAGACCCAGTACTTC. Translating gives CASSFTVAETQYF.